Listed below are T cell receptor beta chains from one sample, sequenced in a study of OX40 agonist ivuxolimab in advanced cancers. TCRdb keeps only in-frame clones here, not all; method: immunoSEQ multiplex PCR. The data show more than 65,000 clones, with around 80% seen just once and 2.4% held by the top ten. The sequencing used CD4+ or CD8+ T cells sorted from blood, collected in a trial of the OX40 agonist ivuxolimab. The source of these receptors is an adult with an advanced solid tumor such as melanoma, head and neck, liver or kidney cancer. CDR3s include the opening cysteine and the closing phenylalanine or tryptophan. A D gene is named only where the DNA matches it firmly. Only some rows state a clone size, as once, few, many or a class for expanded clones.

J | D | size | V | DNA | CDR3
TRBJ2-7 | - | few | TRBV5-1 | TGCGCCAGCAGCTCAACCCTCTACGAGCAGTACTTC | CASSSTLYEQYF
TRBJ2-7 | TRBD1 | - | TRBV6-5 | TGTGCCAGCAGTTACCGGGACAGGGGGGCATACGAGCAGTACTTC | CASSYRDRGAYEQYF
TRBJ2-5 | - | - | TRBV7-2 | TGTGCCAGCAGCTCCCGACGGGGGGAGACCCAGTACTTC | CASSSRRGETQYF
TRBJ2-3 | - | - | TRBV14 | TGTGCCAGCAGCTCATTTTCTCATACGCAGTATTTT | CASSSFSHTQYF
TRBJ1-1 | - | - | TRBV6-5 | TGTGCCAGCAGTTACGCGTTGGCCGGAGGCACTGAAGCTTTCTTT | CASSYALAGGTEAFF
TRBJ2-1 | TRBD1 | - | TRBV5-4 | TGTGCCAGCAGCGGGGACAGGGCTGATGAGCAGTTCTTC | CASSGDRADEQFF
TRBJ2-7 | - | - | TRBV11-2 | TGTGCCAGCAGCTCCAAGGGGGGGAGGGTGATGCACGAGCAGTACTTC | CASSSKGGRVMHEQYF
TRBJ1-1 | TRBD1 | - | TRBV4-3 | TGCGCCAGCAGCCAAGATGTCAGGGACAGGGGGTTGGCTTTCTTT | CASSQDVRDRGLAFF
TRBJ2-5 | - | - | TRBV6-1 | TGTGCCAGCAAAACGGTAGCCCAAGAGACCCAGTACTTC | CASKTVAQETQYF
TRBJ2-5 | - | - | TRBV6-5 | TGTGCCAGCAGTTACCTCGCGTCCCAAAATGGAGAGACCCAGTACTTC | CASSYLASQNGETQYF
TRBJ2-1 | - | - | TRBV7-6 | TGTGCCAGCAGCTTAGTGGCGCTTGAGCAGTTCTTC | CASSLVALEQFF
TRBJ2-1 | TRBD2 | - | TRBV18 | TGTGCCAGCTCACCCCAATTGGCTAGCGGGAGCGGTGAGCAGTTCTTC | CASSPQLASGSGEQFF
TRBJ1-2 | - | - | TRBV13 | TGTGCCAGCAGCTCGCGGACAGAGACTAACTATGGCTACACCTTC | CASSSRTETNYGYTF
TRBJ1-5 | - | - | TRBV11-2 | TGTGCCAGCAGCCCTCAGGGAAGCAATCAGCCCCAGCATTTT | CASSPQGSNQPQHF
TRBJ1-2 | - | - | TRBV30 | TGTGCCTGGAGTGCCGGGGGAGCCGCGAGAGGCTACACCTTC | CAWSAGGAARGYTF
TRBJ1-1 | - | once | TRBV6-5 | TGTGCCAGCAGTTACTCGTTTGCGGGGACGGGTGAAGCTTTCTTT | CASSYSFAGTGEAFF
TRBJ2-1 | TRBD2 | - | TRBV7-2 | TGTGCCAGCCGACTTCAATCGGGGGGGACCAATGAGCAGTTCTTC | CASRLQSGGTNEQFF
TRBJ2-7 | TRBD1 | - | TRBV7-2 | TGTGCCAGCAGCTTAGCCGGGACAGGGGGTATGTGGTACGAGCAGTACTTC | CASSLAGTGGMWYEQYF
TRBJ2-3 | - | - | TRBV9 | TGTGCCAGCAGCGTAAGAATGTCAGATACGCAGTATTTT | CASSVRMSDTQYF
TRBJ2-3 | - | - | TRBV5-1 | TGCGCCAGCACCCGACTGGAGGAGGCAGATACGCAGTATTTT | CASTRLEEADTQYF
TRBJ1-2 | TRBD1 | once | TRBV6-6 | TGTGCCAGCAGATCGGACAGGGGGCGGGAGGGCTACACCTTC | CASRSDRGREGYTF
TRBJ1-2 | - | - | TRBV5-1 | TGCGCCAGCAGCTCTGACACGGGTAACTATGGCTACACCTTC | CASSSDTGNYGYTF
TRBJ1-2 | - | - | TRBV7-2 | TGTGCCAGCAGCTCGGCTACAGTTTCCCCTGGCTACACCTTC | CASSSATVSPGYTF
TRBJ2-2 | - | - | TRBV7-9 | TGTGCCAGCAGCCCTAGTCGACGGCGGGACGGCACCGGGGAGCTGTTTTTT | CASSPSRRRDGTGELFF
TRBJ2-7 | TRBD2 | few | TRBV14 | TGTGCCAGCAGCCACCCGACTAGCGGGAGTAGTGGTTACGAGCAGTACTTC | CASSHPTSGSSGYEQYF
TRBJ1-5 | - | - | TRBV19 | TGTGCCAGTAGTGGGCGACAGATCAATCAGCCCCAGCATTTT | CASSGRQINQPQHF
TRBJ2-7 | - | - | TRBV9 | TGTGCCAGCAGCGTAACGGACAGCACCTACGAGCAGTACTTC | CASSVTDSTYEQYF
TRBJ2-7 | - | - | TRBV5-4 | TGTGCCAGCAGCTCGGGTGACAGGACTTACGAGCAGTACTTC | CASSSGDRTYEQYF
TRBJ1-2 | TRBD1 | - | TRBV4-1 | TGCGCCAGCAGCCCAAACCGACAGGGACTTAACTATGGCTACACCTTC | CASSPNRQGLNYGYTF
TRBJ1-4 | - | - | TRBV2 | TGTGCCAGCAGGACCGGCGCAACTAATGAAAAACTGTTTTTT | CASRTGATNEKLFF
TRBJ2-3 | - | - | TRBV9 | TGTGCCAGCAGCGTAGGAGTTGTTAATATCCTTTCGGATACGCAGTATTTT | CASSVGVVNILSDTQYF
TRBJ1-1 | - | - | TRBV4-1 | TGCGCCAGCAGCCAAGCGGGGATGAGTACTGAAGCTTTCTTT | CASSQAGMSTEAFF
TRBJ1-3 | - | - | TRBV7-9 | TGTGCCAGCAGCTTAGCCGCGATCTCTGGAAACACCATATATTTT | CASSLAAISGNTIYF
TRBJ2-7 | - | - | TRBV6-1 | TGTGCCAGCAGTGAACTCGGATACGAGCAGTACTTC | CASSELGYEQYF
TRBJ1-1 | TRBD1 | - | TRBV11-1 | TGTGCCAGCAGCCCTTTTTTGACAGGGGACACTGAAGCTTTCTTT | CASSPFLTGDTEAFF
TRBJ1-3 | - | - | TRBV7-8 | TGTGCCAGCAGCTTAGCAGGGGTCGGAAACACCATATATTTT | CASSLAGVGNTIYF
TRBJ1-5 | TRBD1 | - | TRBV28 | TGTGCCAGCAGACGACAGGGGAGTCAGCCCCAGCATTTT | CASRRQGSQPQHF
TRBJ2-2 | - | - | TRBV7-2 | TGTGCCAGCAGCCGGAGACAGCTGAATACCGGGGAGCTGTTTTTT | CASSRRQLNTGELFF
TRBJ1-5 | - | few | TRBV6-6 | TGTGCCAGCAGTTATCCAGGGATGAGCCAGCCCCAGCATTTT | CASSYPGMSQPQHF
TRBJ2-3 | TRBD2 | - | TRBV19 | TGTGCCAGTAGTATCTTACTAGCGGGAGGGAAGGATACGCAGTATTTT | CASSILLAGGKDTQYF
TRBJ2-7 | - | - | TRBV18 | TGTGCCAGCTCACCCTTACTCAATGACGAGCAGTACTTC | CASSPLLNDEQYF
TRBJ1-1 | - | - | TRBV11-3 | TGTGCCAGCAGCTTAGAAATTGGGCGGGTCACTGAAGCTTTCTTT | CASSLEIGRVTEAFF
TRBJ1-2 | - | few | TRBV19 | TGTGCCAGTAAAAGGGAGGACGGTAAGGCCTATGGCTACACCTTC | CASKREDGKAYGYTF
TRBJ1-2 | TRBD1 | - | TRBV7-2 | TGTGCCAGCAGCTTAGCTGGGACAGGGGATCGAGGCTACACCTTC | CASSLAGTGDRGYTF
TRBJ1-2 | - | - | TRBV12-5 | TGTGCTAGTGGATCCCCGGTAAACTATGGCTACACCTTC | CASGSPVNYGYTF
TRBJ2-1 | TRBD1 | - | TRBV27 | TGTGCCAGCAGTTACGCAGGGGGCATTAATGAGCAGTTCTTC | CASSYAGGINEQFF
TRBJ1-1 | - | - | TRBV7-3 | TGTGCCAGCAGCCCGTGGGGGGGGTCGGGCACTGAAGCTTTCTTT | CASSPWGGSGTEAFF
TRBJ1-1 | - | few | TRBV2 | TGTGCCAGCAGCACTGACAGTAACACTGAAGCTTTCTTT | CASSTDSNTEAFF
TRBJ2-1 | TRBD1 | - | TRBV29-1 | TGCAGCGCGCCCTCCGGGGGACAGGGGGCCTACAATGAGCAGTTCTTC | CSAPSGGQGAYNEQFF